Listed below are T cell receptor beta chains from one sample, sequenced in a study of T-cell memory formation after mild COVID-19. Using its own MiXCR run on the 5' RACE reads, TCRdb lists one record per CDR3 protein. The data show more than 75,000 distinct CDR3 sequences, with approximately 15% seen just once and about 33% held by the top ten. Sequencing was performed on PBMCs or a T cell subset sorted from them (not recorded which). The source of these receptors is an adult woman who had mild COVID-19 (a few samples of this study predate the infection). Cell type and time point are not known. Both conserved end residues are part of each CDR3. The order of the fields is D gene, J gene, V gene, clone size, CDR3 DNA, CDR3 protein. A D gene is named only where the DNA matches it firmly. Size tells how often a clone was seen (once, few, many) or the class of an expanded clone, and some rows leave it out.

NA | TRBJ1-1 | TRBV5-4 | NA | TGTGCCAGCAGCTTGGAGTACACTGAAGCTTTCTTT | CASSLEYTEAFF
TRBD2 | TRBJ2-7 | TRBV19 | few | TGTGCCAGTAGTCACAAGCGGGAGGGATACGAGCAGTACTTC | CASSHKREGYEQYF
NA | TRBJ1-2 | TRBV6-5 | few | TGTGCCAGCAGTTACTATCAGGGAGGGAAGGGCTACACCTTC | CASSYYQGGKGYTF
NA | TRBJ1-5 | TRBV4-2 | few | TGTGCCAGCAGTACACAGGGAGAGGGCAATCAGCCCCAGCATTTT | CASSTQGEGNQPQHF
NA | TRBJ1-5 | TRBV7-9 | few | TGTGCCAGCAGCTTATATTCAGGGAATCAGCCCCAGCATTTT | CASSLYSGNQPQHF
NA | TRBJ1-1 | TRBV19 | NA | TGTGCCAGCGCTGGTCTGGGGCAGGGGAACACTGAAGCTTTCTTT | CASAGLGQGNTEAFF
NA | TRBJ2-7 | TRBV4-3 | few | TGCGCCAGCAGCCAAGATACGGAGGGCGAGCAGTACTTC | CASSQDTEGEQYF
NA | TRBJ2-5 | TRBV5-1 | NA | TGCGCCAGCAGCTTGGCCACGCCGGACGAGACCCAGTACTTC | CASSLATPDETQYF
TRBD2 | TRBJ2-3 | TRBV2 | NA | TGTGCCAGCAGTTTTAGCGGGAGTCCCGGCACAGATACGCAGTATTTT | CASSFSGSPGTDTQYF
NA | TRBJ2-1 | TRBV11-3 | NA | TGTGCCAGCACCTATGTGGATAGCAATGAGCAGTTCTTC | CASTYVDSNEQFF
TRBD2 | TRBJ2-3 | TRBV7-9 | NA | TGTGCCAGCAGCCTGGGACTAGCGGGAGGGTCCACAGATACGCAGTATTTT | CASSLGLAGGSTDTQYF
TRBD2 | TRBJ2-1 | TRBV5-1 | NA | TGCGCCAGCAGTCGCGGACTAGCGGGGGGGCCAGACAATGAGCAGTTCTTC | CASSRGLAGGPDNEQFF